This T cell receptor (beta chain) appears in the sequencing data of a study of T cells expressing NK-cell markers (dated by TCRdb to about 2020). For context, the study as a whole: TCR beta-chain repertoires were profiled in sorted CD3+CD56+NKG2C+, CD3+CD56+NKG2C- and CD3+CD56-NKG2C+ T-cell subsets from about 8 donors. The libraries were sequenced on Illumina HiSeq 2000/2500, MiSeq or NextSeq, producing 2 x 150 bp reads. Of the eight sequenced donors, seven were found to be HCMV-seropositive and one was found to be HCMV-seronegative. All eight donors whose samples were sequenced were randomly selected healthy volunteers, three of them men and five women. Overall results and qualifications from the work: In five to seven donors, the dominant CD3+CD56+NKG2C+ clonotypes were among the top 10 CD8+ clonotypes and accounted for about 1.0-7.5% of CD8+ T cells. It remained unclear whether the expanded NKG2C-expressing T cell clones were specific for HCMV antigens. Those dominant clonotypes were again the most abundant among CD3+CD56-NKG2C+ cells in a handful of donors, at roughly 28.3-65%.

Sequencing took place on an Illumina HiSeq 2000. 5'RACE template switching, by which a universal primer site and unique molecular identifiers were added, was used to make TCR beta cDNA libraries. cDNA synthesis was primed from the TCR beta constant segment, followed by two successive PCR amplification steps. The study's processing was this. Reads were demultiplexed and grouped by UMI with MIGEC, and clonotypes were assembled and quantified with MiTCR. To remove erroneous sequences, TCR cDNA sequences were retained only when supported by two or more reads. The tcR package was used for downstream repertoire analysis, and clonotypes were matched between fractions using CDR3 nucleotide sequence together with V segment. Antigen specificity was annotated against VDJdb with VDJmatch, allowing one amino acid substitution in CDR3. The reads, reprocessed by TCRdb, yield one row per CDR3 protein sequence and no DNA. TCRdb, rather than the study authors, made the V and J calls. This sample's table lists 350,000 to 400,000 distinct CDR3 sequences. Clones ranked in the top ten supply approximately 11% of the sample.

Notes on this clonotype: This clone's antigen is unknown.

Looking up the germline V gene yields CDR1 MDHEN and CDR2 SYDVKM. The CDR3 spans 11 residues, from the cysteine through the phenylalanine. No DNA has been recorded. A commercial ELISA kit detecting HCMV-specific IgG in serum was used to determine HCMV serostatus. Peripheral blood mononuclear cells were isolated from blood by Ficoll density gradient centrifugation. The chain is made from TRBV28 and TRBJ1-2; TCRdb outputs TRBD1, but without DNA this stays unchecked. Sequencing was done on a sample of blood T cells: a sorted CD56 or NKG2C T cell subset, CD4+ or CD8+ T cells, or bulk PBMC T cells (not recorded which). This TCR was recovered from a woman aged 45-60 years in good health. Donor details come from another sample of the same person, matched by shared clones. The CDR3 corresponds to CASPGNYGYTF.